The 27 T cell receptor beta chains below all came from one sample that was sequenced in a study of blood T cell repertoires in COVID-19. Using immunoSEQ multiplex PCR, the repertoire was profiled, and TCRdb retains in-frame clones only, with some absent. This sample has a few hundred thousand clones, with roughly 86% found just once. The sample was peripheral blood. The source is a woman between 45 and 60 years old who had recovered from COVID-19.

A single count supports this clone. This chain connects TRBV7-2 to TRBJ2-6; a possible D gene is TRBD1 (5 bases). The CDR3 loop spans 17 amino acids. Germline loops: CDR1 SGHTA, CDR2 FQGNSA. The germline V and J ends were trimmed by 3 bases and 0 bases, with 12 bases remaining between them. The CDR3 reads CASSLSRTSSGANVLTF. For the CDR3, the DNA is TGTGCCAGCAGCTTGAGTCGGACAAGCTCTGGGGCCAACGTCCTGACTTTC.

Worth noting for this clone: The sample holds other DNA sequences that translate to the same CDR3. The chain is built from TRBV27 and TRBJ1-6; 7 bases line up with TRBD1. The germline V gene encodes CDR1 MNHEY and CDR2 SMNVEV (reference sequence). J gave up 8 bases and V 3 bases, and 4 bases lay outside the gene matches. This CDR3 has 14 residues. The chain's CDR3 is CASSFRDRDSPLHF. CDR3 DNA sequence: TGTGCCAGCAGTTTCCGGGACAGAGATTCACCCCTCCACTTT.

CDR3 sequence: CASNQGMNTEAFF. The CDR3 DNA sequence: TGTGCCAGTAATCAGGGGATGAACACTGAAGCTTTCTTT. V is TRBV19 and J is TRBJ1-1; a possible D gene is TRBD1 (6 bases). Germline V gives CDR1 LNHDA, CDR2 SQIVND (reference sequence). Trimming removed 7 bases from V and 0 bases from J, with 9 bases in between. This CDR3 is 13 amino acids long.

CDR3 sequence: CASSVQPGEETQYF. The CDR3, as DNA: TGTGCCAGCAGCGTTCAGCCCGGGGAAGAGACCCAGTACTTC. V and J are TRBV9 and TRBJ2-5; D perhaps matches TRBD2 (5 bases). The length of the CDR3 is 14 residues. CDR1 and CDR2 (germline): SGDLS, YYNGEE. Trimming removed 2 bases at V and 3 bases at J, with 11 bases between.

This chain connects TRBV7-9 to TRBJ1-1; perhaps TRBD1 as D (6 bases). This CDR3 has 13 amino acids. From germline, CDR1 is SEHNR and CDR2 FQNEAQ (reference sequence). Deletions cut 6 bases from V and 5 bases from J, with 13 bases between. CDR3 sequence (DNA): TGTGCCAGCAGGGCTATCCAGGGGACTGAAGCTTTCTTT. Translating gives CASRAIQGTEAFF.

The V gene is TRBV12-3 or TRBV12-4, the J gene TRBJ1-5; TRBD1 agrees at 9 bases. V lost 6 bases to trimming and J lost 6 bases; unmatched junction nucleotides: 3. This CDR3 has 13 amino acids. As DNA, the CDR3 is TGTGCCAGCAGAGGGACAGGGAGTCAGCCCCAGCATTTT. Residues: CASRGTGSQPQHF.

This clone has a handful of counts. The chain recombines TRBV7-2 with TRBJ2-3; 13 bases align to TRBD2. The junction had 2 bases not matched to a gene; V was cut back by 3 bases and J by 2 bases. This CDR3 comprises 16 residues. Germline V CDR1 and CDR2: SGHTA, FQGNSA. For the CDR3, the DNA is TGTGCCAGCAGCTTCGGACTAGCGGGAGACACAGATACGCAGTATTTT. As protein: CASSFGLAGDTDTQYF.

This chain connects TRBV5-4 to TRBJ2-1, with 9 bases aligning to TRBD2. The germline V gene encodes CDR1 SGHNT and CDR2 YYREEE (reference sequence). This CDR3 comprises 14 residues. V shed 5 bases, J shed 4 bases, and the junction held 4 bases outside the gene matches. Written as DNA, the CDR3 is TGTGCCAGCAGTAGCGGGGGCCGTTACAATGAGCAGTTCTTC. Translation: CASSSGGRYNEQFF.

The chain couples TRBV3-1 (or the pseudogene TRBV3-2) to TRBJ2-1; TRBD2 aligns across 7 bases. The CDR3 covers 13 residues. CDR1 LGHDT and CDR2 YNNKEL come from the germline V gene (reference sequence). V gave up 9 bases and J gave up 8 bases; unmatched junction bases: 10. The CDR3 loop is CARPRSGKDEQFF. The CDR3 DNA follows: TGTGCCAGGCCCCGGAGCGGGAAAGATGAGCAGTTCTTC.

The chain has TRBV9 and TRBJ2-3, with D possibly matching TRBD2 (5 bases). The germline gives CDR1 SGDLS, CDR2 YYNGEE. The CDR3 runs 12 residues. Trimming took off 4 bases at V and 6 bases at J, with 9 bases between the two ends. The CDR3 DNA sequence: TGTGCCAGCAGCCCCCGAGGGGATACGCAGTATTTT. This codes for CASSPRGDTQYF.

The chain has TRBV4-2 and TRBJ2-7; 11 positions agree with TRBD2. V trimming: 0 bases; J trimming: 2 bases; junction bases outside the gene matches: 3. The CDR3 is 16 residues long. Germline-derived CDR1 and CDR2 are LGHNA and YNFKEQ. The chain's CDR3 is CASSQDYSGRAYEQYF. The CDR3 DNA follows: TGTGCCAGCAGCCAAGATTATAGCGGGAGGGCCTACGAGCAGTACTTC.

The rearrangement links TRBV3-1 (or the pseudogene TRBV3-2) to TRBJ1-3; a weak D match, TRBD1 (5 bases). The CDR3 runs 15 residues. With 1 base removed from V and 1 base from J, the gap between germline ends came to 8 bases. CDR1 LGHDT and CDR2 YNNKEL come from the germline V gene (reference sequence). DNA of the CDR3: TGTGCCAGCAGCCAAGCCCACAGGTCTGGAAACACCATATATTTT. Residues: CASSQAHRSGNTIYF.

The rearrangement links TRBV6-5 to TRBJ1-1; D remains unclear. The CDR3 is made up of 13 amino acids. Germline values: CDR1 MNHEY, CDR2 SVGAGI. Trimming removed 7 bases from V and 1 base from J, with 10 bases in between. The CDR3 here is CASKIPENTEAFF. The CDR3 DNA is TGTGCCAGCAAAATTCCAGAGAACACTGAAGCTTTCTTT.

This clone was seen a few times. The gene calls are TRBV2 and TRBJ2-7; 12 bases align to TRBD1. Germline V lookup: CDR1 SNHLY, CDR2 FYNNEI. CDR3 length: 15 residues. V gave up 5 bases and J gave up 2 bases; unmatched junction bases: 4. CDR3 nucleotide sequence: TGTGCCAGCAGTCGGGACAGGGGGCGAACCTACGAGCAGTACTTC. It is translated as CASSRDRGRTYEQYF.

The CDR3 protein is CASSTPAYNEQFF. CDR3 in DNA: TGTGCCAGCAGTACACCCGCCTACAATGAGCAGTTCTTC. The chain joins TRBV28 to TRBJ2-1; no firm D call. Trimming took 5 bases from V and 2 from J, leaving 7 bases between them. Per the germline V gene, CDR1 is MDHEN and CDR2 is SYDVKM. The CDR3 spans 13 residues.

This clone was observed once. This chain links TRBV19 with TRBJ1-2; 8 bases are a match to TRBD1. CDR3 length equals 17 residues. V was clipped by 4 bases and J by 1 base; unmatched bases: 11. From germline, CDR1 is LNHDA and CDR2 SQIVND (reference sequence). The CDR3 sequence: CASSTRFRDRSNYGYTF. The DNA for the CDR3 is TGTGCCAGTAGTACGAGATTCCGGGACAGGAGTAACTATGGCTACACCTTC.

This chain's CDR3 is CASSSGNSATNEKLFF. CDR3 sequence (DNA): TGCGCCAGCAGCTCAGGAAACAGTGCAACTAATGAAAAACTGTTTTTT. The V and J genes are TRBV5-1 and TRBJ1-4; no reliable D call. The CDR3 has 16 amino acids. Per germline, CDR1 SGHRS and CDR2 YFSETQ. Trimming stripped 3 bases from V and 0 bases from J, with 12 bases between.

This chain joins TRBV29-1 and TRBJ2-5; 10 nucleotides align to TRBD1. Germline CDR1 reads SQVTM; CDR2 reads ANQGSEA. The CDR3 sequence is 11 residues long. After removal of 8 bases from V and 7 bases from J, the junction contained 4 bases not matched to a gene. CDR3 DNA sequence: TGCAGCACGACAGGGGGCAGGACCCAGTACTTC. The encoded protein is CSTTGGRTQYF.

This chain links TRBV9 with TRBJ2-5; D might be TRBD2 (5 bases). Germline loops: CDR1 SGDLS, CDR2 YYNGEE. Trimming left V 3 bases short and J 5 bases short, with 14 bases between. The CDR3 sequence is 14 residues long. The CDR3 sequence is CASSARTGMETQYF. In DNA, the CDR3 is TGTGCCAGCAGCGCTAGGACGGGGATGGAGACCCAGTACTTC.

The V gene is TRBV7-2, the J gene TRBJ2-1; D perhaps matches TRBD2 (5 bases). V lost 0 bases to trimming and J lost 4 bases, with 13 bases between them. Germline CDR1 and CDR2: SGHTA and FQGNSA. The CDR3 is made up of 16 amino acids. CDR3 amino acids: CASSLAITDLYNEQFF. Written as DNA, the CDR3 is TGTGCCAGCAGCTTAGCGATTACGGACTTATACAATGAGCAGTTCTTC. Full variable domain (remainder filled in from reference TRBV7-2 and TRBJ2-1): GAGVSQSPSNKVTEKGKDVELRCDPISGHTALYWYRQSLGQGLEFLIYFQGNSAPDKSGLPSDRFSAERTGGSVSTLTIQRTQQEDSAVYLCASSLAITDLYNEQFFGPGTRLTVL.

Details on this clone: Other DNA sequences within the sample encode an identical CDR3. The J gene is TRBJ2-3, the V gene TRBV5-1; the D gene is possibly TRBD2 (6 bases). The CDR3 extends over 14 amino acids. CDR1 and CDR2 from the germline V gene are SGHRS and YFSETQ. Trimming stripped 4 bases from V and 0 bases from J, with 9 bases between. The chain's CDR3 is CASSPGTSTDTQYF. For the CDR3, the DNA is TGCGCCAGCAGCCCTGGGACTAGCACAGATACGCAGTATTTT. Drawing the rest from reference TRBV5-1 and TRBJ2-3, the complete variable domain is KAGVTQTPRYLIKTRGQQVTLSCSPISGHRSVSWYQQTPGQGLQFLFEYFSETQRNKGNFPGRFSGRQFSNSRSEMNVSTLELGDSALYLCASSPGTSTDTQYFGPGTRLTVL.

The V and J genes are TRBV7-8 and TRBJ2-3; no clear D. The CDR3 contains 14 residues. CDR1 and CDR2 from the germline V gene are SGHVS and FQNEAQ. Deletions cut 5 bases from V and 1 base from J, with 10 bases between. CDR3 residues: CASSPRFGTDTQYF. CDR3 sequence (DNA): TGTGCCAGCAGCCCCCGGTTCGGCACAGATACGCAGTATTTT. Variable domain in full (rest from reference TRBV7-8 and TRBJ2-3): GAGVSQSPRYKVAKRGQDVALRCDPISGHVSLFWYQQALGQGPEFLTYFQNEAQLDKSGLPSDRFFAERPEGSVSTLKIQRTQQEDSAVYLCASSPRFGTDTQYFGPGTRLTVL.

Here the CDR3 DNA reads TGCGCCAGCAGCTTGTTCGACACCGGGGAGCTGTTTTTT. Translation gives CASSLFDTGELFF. The chain uses TRBV5-1 and TRBJ2-2; no clear D. V was shortened by 1 base and J by 3 bases, with 4 bases between the two germline ends. The germline V gene encodes CDR1 SGHRS and CDR2 YFSETQ. The CDR3 contains 13 residues.

This clone has only a few counts. This rearrangement joins TRBV3-1 (or the pseudogene TRBV3-2) to TRBJ1-2; 7 positions agree with TRBD1. CDR3 length: 13 residues. The germline V gene has CDR1 LGHDT and CDR2 YNNKEL (reference sequence). The V segment lost 4 bases and the J segment 7 bases; nucleotides outside the gene matches: 6. The CDR3 spells CASSPTGVVGYTF. CDR3 in DNA: TGTGCCAGCAGCCCAACAGGGGTGGTTGGCTACACCTTC.

The chain couples TRBV6-2 or TRBV6-3 to TRBJ2-2; TRBD2 matches 12 bases. Germline V gene lookup returns CDR1 MNHEY and CDR2 SVGEGT. CDR3 length equals 16 residues. V shed 5 bases, J shed 5 bases, and the junction held 6 bases outside the gene matches. The CDR3 spells CASSDGLAGLTGELFF. For the CDR3, the DNA is TGTGCCAGCAGTGACGGACTAGCGGGGTTGACCGGGGAGCTGTTTTTT.

The chain recombines TRBV7-2 with TRBJ1-1, with 9 positions matching TRBD1. The V and J ends lost 6 bases and 9 bases, in that order; junction bases with no gene match: 11. Germline assignment: CDR1 SGHTA and CDR2 FQGNSA. The CDR3 has 14 residues. CDR3 region: CASRPGTGKRKAFF. CDR3 coding DNA: TGTGCCAGCAGACCCGGGACAGGGAAAAGAAAAGCTTTCTTT.

This chain joins TRBV4-3 and TRBJ2-5; 8 bases line up with TRBD2. The CDR3 totals 17 residues. CDR1 is LGHNA and CDR2 is YSLEER in the germline V gene. V gave up 4 bases and J gave up 2 bases; unmatched junction bases: 12. CDR3 sequence: CASSPNGGGLQQETQYF. CDR3 sequence (DNA): TGCGCCAGCAGCCCGAACGGGGGGGGCCTCCAACAAGAGACCCAGTACTTC.